The clone carrying this T cell receptor beta chain was seen a single time. CDR1 is MRHNA, CDR2 SNTAGT, per germline. V was cut by 0 bases and J by 8 bases, with 13 bases left in between. The CDR3 contains 14 residues. This entry comes from a study of glioma-infiltrating T cells after dendritic cell vaccination. Input was approximately 2 ug genomic DNA, or all available if less. Assay: immunoSEQ multiplex PCR; the TCRdb copy retains only in-frame clones and omits some. Of approximately 91,000 clones detected, roughly four fifths appear once; the ten largest clones hold approximately 2.1%. As to time point: after dendritic cell vaccination, including at tumor progression/relapse.

The rearrangement links TRBV6-4 to TRBJ1-2, with D perhaps matching TRBD1 (6 bases). The source of this sequence is a human donor with glioblastoma. This material consisted of blood, taken after dendritic cell vaccination. The CDR3 protein is CASSDSSGARGYTF. The DNA for the CDR3 is TGTGCCAGCAGTGACTCCTCAGGGGCCCGGGGCTACACCTTC.